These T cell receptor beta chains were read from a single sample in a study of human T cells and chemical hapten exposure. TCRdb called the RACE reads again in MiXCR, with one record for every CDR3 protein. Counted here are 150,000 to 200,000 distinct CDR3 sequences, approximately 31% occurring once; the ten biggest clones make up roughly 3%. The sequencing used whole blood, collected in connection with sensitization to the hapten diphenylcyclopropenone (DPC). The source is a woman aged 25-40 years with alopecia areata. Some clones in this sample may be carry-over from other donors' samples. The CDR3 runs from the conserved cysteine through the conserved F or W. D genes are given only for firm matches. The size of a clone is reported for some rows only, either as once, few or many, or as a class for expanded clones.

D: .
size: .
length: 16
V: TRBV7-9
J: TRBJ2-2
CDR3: CASSRQGFWNTGELFF
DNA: TGTGCCAGCAGTCGGCAGGGTTTCTGGAACACCGGGGAGCTGTTTTTT

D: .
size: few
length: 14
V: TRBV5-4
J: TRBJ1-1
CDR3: CASSWEGRNTEAFF
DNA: TGTGCCAGCAGCTGGGAGGGTAGGAACACTGAAGCTTTCTTT

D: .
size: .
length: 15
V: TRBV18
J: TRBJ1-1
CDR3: CASSPSERPLNEAFF
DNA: TGTGCCAGCTCACCCTCGGAGAGACCGTTAAATGAAGCTTTCTTT

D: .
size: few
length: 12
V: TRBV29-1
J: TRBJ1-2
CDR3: CSVEEGRFGYTF
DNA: TGCAGCGTTGAAGAGGGCCGGTTTGGCTACACCTTC

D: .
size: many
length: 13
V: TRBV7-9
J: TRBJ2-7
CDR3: CASSPQGLQEQYF
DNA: TGTGCCAGCAGCCCACAGGGATTGCAAGAGCAGTACTTC

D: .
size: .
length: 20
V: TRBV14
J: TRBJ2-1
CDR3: CASSQDVSGTLGRAYNEQFF
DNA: TGTGCCAGCAGCCAAGATGTTTCCGGGACTCTGGGAAGGGCTTACAATGAGCAGTTCTTC

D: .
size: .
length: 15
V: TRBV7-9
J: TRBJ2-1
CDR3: CASSFQASVSNEQFF
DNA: TGTGCCAGCAGCTTCCAGGCTTCCGTATCCAATGAGCAGTTCTTC

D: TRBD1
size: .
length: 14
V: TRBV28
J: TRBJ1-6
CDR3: CASSPSDRYPPLHF
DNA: TGTGCCAGCAGTCCATCGGACAGGTATCCACCCCTCCACTTT

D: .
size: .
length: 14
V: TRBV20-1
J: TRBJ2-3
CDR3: CSATRALRTDTQYF
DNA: TGCAGTGCCACAAGGGCGCTTCGCACAGATACGCAGTATTTT

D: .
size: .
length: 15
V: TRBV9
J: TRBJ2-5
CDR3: CASSVDRGPAGTQYF
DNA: TGTGCCAGCAGCGTAGACCGGGGCCCAGCAGGGACCCAGTACTTC